This T cell receptor (beta chain) was recovered during a study of blood T cell repertoires in COVID-19 (TCRdb year 2020). Broadly, across the study: Samples covering the acute and convalescent phases of COVID-19 were provided by collaborators in the United States, Italy and Spain. The sample metadata nearly always contained a de-identified subject ID, COVID-19 status, age in years and sex. The prospective study material was composed of cDNA or gDNA derived from T cells, B-cell-depleted T cells, or PBMCs. Subjects who had been exposed to COVID-19, were actively infected with it, or had recovered from it provided the deeply sampled blood TCRbeta repertoires that made up the dataset. Samples were obtained from the ongoing ImmuneRACE study (first 160 participants) and from over a thousand subjects provided by 6 global collaborators. The repertoires were released in a freely available public database intended as a resource for research on the immune response to SARS-CoV-2. Where HLA class I and class II types were available, the types were taken from metadata supplied by the sample provider, not from assay-based typing.

Whole blood was collected in K2EDTA tubes by collaborating institutions according to the institutions' own protocols. For TCRbeta analysis, collaborator samples were shipped as frozen whole blood, as isolated PBMCs, or as DNA extracted from either sample type. What the study reported, not specific to this receptor: Clinical and demographic metadata were provided uncurated, with the amount varying by source and participant.

CDR3 length: 13 amino acids, cysteine to phenylalanine. The retained sequence is limited to the CDR3, 39 bases, with the frame set at the first base. The germline V gene supplies CDR1 SGHAT and CDR2 FQNNGV. The junction carries 10 bases between V and J, which are trimmed by 5 bases and 6 bases respectively. Notes on this clone: The antigen it recognizes is unknown. No qualities accompany the bases; no much larger clone lies one base away.

The immunoSEQ Assay, a bias-controlled multiplex PCR, was used to amplify TCRbeta CDR3 regions from genomic DNA. From the authors' description of their analysis: Within the assay, amplification of reference gene primers was used to estimate how many nucleated cells each sample contained. To quantify the absolute abundance of each unique TCRbeta CDR3 rearrangement, sequence reads were collapsed and filtered. For each sample, productive Simpson clonality was calculated as the square root of Simpson's diversity index over productive rearrangements. Not all clones reach the TCRdb copy of this immuneACCESS table, which keeps in-frame sequences only. Checked studies attribute under half of the gap to unresolved V genes and leave the rest unexplained. V, J and clone size are those of that table, while D and trimming were read from the DNA. The table for this sample lists 90,000 to 120,000 clones; around 83% of them were counted only once. The ten largest clones capture over 4% of the sample.

Here the chain combines TRBV11-2 and TRBJ1-4; the D gene is not confidently resolved. Sequencing was performed on peripheral blood. The sequence derives from a man aged 65 to 79 with acute or convalescent COVID-19. The nucleotide sequence is given as TGTGCCAGCAGCCTGGGCACCCATGAAAAACTGTTTTTT. It codes for CASSLGTHEKLFF.